The entry below gives a single T cell receptor (beta chain) sequence along with its context. This sample was taken from a study of technical replicates of blood from several donors. Produced via immunoSEQ multiplex PCR; TCRdb's table is partial and in-frame only. This table has 50,000 or so clones, roughly 90% appearing once. What was sequenced was PBMCs. The clonotype originates from a human donor in good health. Some clones in this sample may be carry-over from other donors' samples.

CDR3 in DNA: TGTGCCAGCAGCTACTCCGGTCAGCCCCAGCATTTT. It yields the protein CASSYSGQPQHF. The rearrangement uses TRBV13 and TRBJ1-5; D gene uncertain. This CDR3 is built from 12 residues. The V gene lost 4 bases and the J gene lost 6 bases, with 7 bases spanning the gap. CDR1 and CDR2 (germline): PRHDT, FYEKMQ (reference sequence). The variable domain in full, with the rest retrieved from reference TRBV13 and TRBJ1-5, is AAGVIQSPRHLIKEKRETATLKCYPIPRHDTVYWYQQGPGQDPQFLISFYEKMQSDKGSIPDRFSAQQFSDYHSELNMSSLELGDSALYFCASSYSGQPQHFGDGTRLSIL.